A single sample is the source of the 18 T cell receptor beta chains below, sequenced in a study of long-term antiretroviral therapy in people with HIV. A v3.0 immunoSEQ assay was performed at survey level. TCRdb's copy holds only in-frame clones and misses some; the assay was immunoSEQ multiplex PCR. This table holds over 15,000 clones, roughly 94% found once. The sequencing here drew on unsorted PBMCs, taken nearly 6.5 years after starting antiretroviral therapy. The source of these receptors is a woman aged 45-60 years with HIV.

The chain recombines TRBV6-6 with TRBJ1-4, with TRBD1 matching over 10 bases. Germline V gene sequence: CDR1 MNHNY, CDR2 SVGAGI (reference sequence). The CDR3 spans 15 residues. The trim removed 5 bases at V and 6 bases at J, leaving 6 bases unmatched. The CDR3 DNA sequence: TGTGCCAGCAGTCACCCTGGGACAGGGGATGAAAAACTGTTTTTT. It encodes CASSHPGTGDEKLFF.

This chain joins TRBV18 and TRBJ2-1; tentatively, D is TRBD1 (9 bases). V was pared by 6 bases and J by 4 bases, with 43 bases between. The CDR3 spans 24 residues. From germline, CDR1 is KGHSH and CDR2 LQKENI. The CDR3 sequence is CASSETRDRATKGASGSAYNEQFF. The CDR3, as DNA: TGTGCCAGCTCTGAAACCCGGGACAGGGCTACCAAAGGGGCTAGCGGGTCCGCTTACAATGAGCAGTTCTTC.

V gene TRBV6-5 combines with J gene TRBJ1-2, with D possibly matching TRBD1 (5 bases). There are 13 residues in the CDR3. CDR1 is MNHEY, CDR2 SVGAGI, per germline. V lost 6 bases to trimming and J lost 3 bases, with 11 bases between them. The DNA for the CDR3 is TGTGCCAGCAGCCCCGGGACTTACTATGGCTACACCTTC. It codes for CASSPGTYYGYTF.

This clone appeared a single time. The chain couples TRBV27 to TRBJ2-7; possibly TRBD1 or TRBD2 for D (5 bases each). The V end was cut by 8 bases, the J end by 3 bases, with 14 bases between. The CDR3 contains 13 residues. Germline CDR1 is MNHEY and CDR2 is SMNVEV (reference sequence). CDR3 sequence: CASENKGSYEQYF. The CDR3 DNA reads TGTGCCAGCGAAAATAAGGGGAGCTACGAGCAGTACTTC.

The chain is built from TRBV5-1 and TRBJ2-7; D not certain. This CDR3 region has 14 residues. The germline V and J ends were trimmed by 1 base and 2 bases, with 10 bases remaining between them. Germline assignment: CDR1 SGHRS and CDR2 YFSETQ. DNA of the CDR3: TGCGCCAGCAGCTTGATGGGTGCGACCTACGAGCAGTACTTC. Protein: CASSLMGATYEQYF.

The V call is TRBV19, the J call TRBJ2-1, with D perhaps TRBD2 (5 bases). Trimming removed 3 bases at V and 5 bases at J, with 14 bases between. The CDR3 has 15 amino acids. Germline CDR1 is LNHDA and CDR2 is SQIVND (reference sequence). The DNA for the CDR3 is TGTGCCAGTAGTATTCGGGGAGCAGAAGACAATGAGCAGTTCTTC. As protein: CASSIRGAEDNEQFF.

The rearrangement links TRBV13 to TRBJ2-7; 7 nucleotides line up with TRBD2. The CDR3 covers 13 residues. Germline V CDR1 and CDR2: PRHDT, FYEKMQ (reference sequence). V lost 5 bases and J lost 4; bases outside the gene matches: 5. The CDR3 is CASSPRGGYEQYF. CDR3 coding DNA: TGTGCCAGCAGCCCGCGCGGGGGTTACGAGCAGTACTTC. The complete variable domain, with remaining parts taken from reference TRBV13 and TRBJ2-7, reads AAGVIQSPRHLIKEKRETATLKCYPIPRHDTVYWYQQGPGQDPQFLISFYEKMQSDKGSIPDRFSAQQFSDYHSELNMSSLELGDSALYFCASSPRGGYEQYFGPGTRLTVT.

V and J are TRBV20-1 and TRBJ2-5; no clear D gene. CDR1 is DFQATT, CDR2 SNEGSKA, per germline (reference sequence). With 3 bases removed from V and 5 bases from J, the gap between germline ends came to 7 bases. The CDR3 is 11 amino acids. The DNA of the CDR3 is TGCAGTGCTAGGAGCGTGGAGACCCAGTACTTC. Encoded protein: CSARSVETQYF.

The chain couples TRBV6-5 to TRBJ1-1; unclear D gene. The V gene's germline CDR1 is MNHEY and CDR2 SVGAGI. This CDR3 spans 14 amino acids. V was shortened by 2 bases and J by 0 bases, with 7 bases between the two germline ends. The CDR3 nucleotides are TGTGCCAGCAGTTACGGGGATATGAACACTGAAGCTTTCTTT. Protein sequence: CASSYGDMNTEAFF.

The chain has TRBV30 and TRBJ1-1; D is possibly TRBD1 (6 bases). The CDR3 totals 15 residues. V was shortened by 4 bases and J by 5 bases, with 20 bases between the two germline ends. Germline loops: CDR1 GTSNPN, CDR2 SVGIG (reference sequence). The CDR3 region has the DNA TGTGCCTGGACACTTAAAGCGGGGGCCCTAACTGAAGCTTTCTTT. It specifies CAWTLKAGALTEAFF.

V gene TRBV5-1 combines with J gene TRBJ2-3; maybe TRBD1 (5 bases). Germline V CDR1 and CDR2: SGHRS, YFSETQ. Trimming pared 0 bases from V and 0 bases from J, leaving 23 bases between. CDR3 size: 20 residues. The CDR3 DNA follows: TGCGCCAGCAGCTTGGTACCTTCGCGAAGCCGACAGATCAGCACAGATACGCAGTATTTT. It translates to CASSLVPSRSRQISTDTQYF. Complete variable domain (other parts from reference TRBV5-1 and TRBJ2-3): KAGVTQTPRYLIKTRGQQVTLSCSPISGHRSVSWYQQTPGQGLQFLFEYFSETQRNKGNFPGRFSGRQFSNSRSEMNVSTLELGDSALYLCASSLVPSRSRQISTDTQYFGPGTRLTVL.

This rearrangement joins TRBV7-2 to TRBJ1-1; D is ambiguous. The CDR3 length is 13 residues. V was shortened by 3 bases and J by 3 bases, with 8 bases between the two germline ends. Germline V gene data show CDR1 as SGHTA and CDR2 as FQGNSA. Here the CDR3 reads CASSFGKYTEAFF. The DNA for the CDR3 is TGTGCCAGCAGCTTCGGCAAGTACACTGAAGCTTTCTTT.

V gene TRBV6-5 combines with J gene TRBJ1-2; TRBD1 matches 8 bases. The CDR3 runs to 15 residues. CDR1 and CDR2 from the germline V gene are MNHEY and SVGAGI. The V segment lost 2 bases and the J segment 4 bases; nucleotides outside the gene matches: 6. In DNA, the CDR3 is TGTGCCAGCAGTTACCTGACAGGGGTTTTCTATGGCTACACCTTC. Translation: CASSYLTGVFYGYTF.

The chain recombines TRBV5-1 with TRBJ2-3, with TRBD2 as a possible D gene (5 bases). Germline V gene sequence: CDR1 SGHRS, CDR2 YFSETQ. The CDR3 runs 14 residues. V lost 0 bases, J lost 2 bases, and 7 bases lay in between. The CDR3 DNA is TGCGCCAGCAGCTTGGGGAGGCCCACAGATACGCAGTATTTT. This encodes CASSLGRPTDTQYF.

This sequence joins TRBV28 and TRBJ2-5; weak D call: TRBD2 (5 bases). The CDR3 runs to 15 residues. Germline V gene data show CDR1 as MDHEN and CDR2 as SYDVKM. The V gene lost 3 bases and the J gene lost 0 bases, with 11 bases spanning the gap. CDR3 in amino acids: CASSLRTQYQETQYF. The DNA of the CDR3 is TGTGCCAGCAGTTTGCGGACTCAGTACCAAGAGACCCAGTACTTC.

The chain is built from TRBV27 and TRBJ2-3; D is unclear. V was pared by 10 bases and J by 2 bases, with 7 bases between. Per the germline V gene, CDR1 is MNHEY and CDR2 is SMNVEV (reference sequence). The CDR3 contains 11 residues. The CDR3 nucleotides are TGTGCCACATCCATCACAGATACGCAGTATTTT. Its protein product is CATSITDTQYF.

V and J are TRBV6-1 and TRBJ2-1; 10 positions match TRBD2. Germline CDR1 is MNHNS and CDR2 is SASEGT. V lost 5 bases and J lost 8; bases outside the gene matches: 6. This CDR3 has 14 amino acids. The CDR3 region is CASSPPSGSYEQFF. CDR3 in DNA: TGTGCCAGCAGTCCTCCTAGCGGGAGTTATGAGCAGTTCTTC.

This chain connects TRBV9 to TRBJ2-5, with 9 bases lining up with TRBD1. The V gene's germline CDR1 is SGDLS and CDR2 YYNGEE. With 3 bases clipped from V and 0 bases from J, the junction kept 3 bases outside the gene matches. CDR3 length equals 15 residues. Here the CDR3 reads CASSETGGYQETQYF. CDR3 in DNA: TGTGCCAGCAGCGAGACAGGGGGGTACCAAGAGACCCAGTACTTC.